Presented here are 27 T cell receptor beta chains from one specimen sequenced in a study of cytomegalovirus exposure and HLA in healthy donors. Amplification used 60 Vbeta primers and 13 Jbeta primers. This table comes from immunoSEQ multiplex PCR, and its TCRdb copy is limited to in-frame clones, with some not included. Among 150,000 to 200,000 clones, over 70% were seen once, and the ten largest hold about 2.2%. The material sequenced was PBMCs. These TCRs come from a woman between 25 and 40 years old in good health and CMV-seronegative.

V is TRBV10-2 and J is TRBJ2-3; maybe TRBD2 (5 bases). The CDR3 length is 14 residues. Trimming stripped 4 bases from V and 2 bases from J, with 10 bases between. Germline V gene sequence: CDR1 WSHSY, CDR2 SAAADI. The CDR3, as DNA: TGCGCCAGCAGTGGTGAGGGAAACACAGATACGCAGTATTTT. It specifies CASSGEGNTDTQYF.

This clone was counted a few times. The chain couples TRBV5-6 to TRBJ2-7; the match to TRBD1 covers 8 bases. Per the germline V gene, CDR1 is SGHDT and CDR2 is YYEEEE. V trimming: 5 bases; J trimming: 3 bases; junction bases outside the gene matches: 7. The CDR3 runs to 14 residues. The CDR3 bases are TGTGCCAGCAGGCCGGGACAGGCGTTCTACGAGCAGTACTTC. It translates to CASRPGQAFYEQYF.

V and J are TRBV7-2 and TRBJ1-5, with 9 bases lining up with TRBD1. The ends lost 5 bases at V and 7 bases at J; junction bases unmatched: 9. The CDR3 loop spans 15 amino acids. Germline CDR1 SGHTA, CDR2 FQGNSA. CDR3 region: CASSPTGGVGQPQHF. Written as DNA, the CDR3 is TGTGCCAGCAGCCCGACAGGGGGAGTTGGGCAGCCCCAGCATTTT.

The genes are TRBV5-1 and TRBJ2-7, with TRBD2 matching 8 bases. Unmatched junction bases numbered 8, after V lost 4 bases and J lost 2 bases. CDR1 and CDR2 (germline): SGHRS, YFSETQ. This CDR3 spans 15 amino acids. DNA for the CDR3: TGCGCCAGCAGCGCCCTCCCTAGCGGGCCCTACGAGCAGTACTTC. Translated: CASSALPSGPYEQYF. The whole variable domain, filled in from reference TRBV5-1 and TRBJ2-7, reads KAGVTQTPRYLIKTRGQQVTLSCSPISGHRSVSWYQQTPGQGLQFLFEYFSETQRNKGNFPGRFSGRQFSNSRSEMNVSTLELGDSALYLCASSALPSGPYEQYFGPGTRLTVT.

The CDR3 region is CASSTLEEGLAPTIYF. The CDR3 nucleotides are TGTGCCAGCAGCACCCTCGAGGAGGGACTGGCTCCCACCATATATTTT. J is TRBJ1-3 and V is TRBV11-2, with D possibly matching TRBD1 (5 bases). The CDR3 is 16 residues long. The germline V gene encodes CDR1 SGHAT and CDR2 FQNNGV. Deletions cut 5 bases from V and 9 bases from J, with 23 bases between.

This chain joins TRBV4-2 and TRBJ1-1, with 7 bases lining up with TRBD1. With V trimmed by 0 bases and J by 0 bases, 7 bases remained unmatched. The CDR3 is made up of 17 amino acids. CDR1 is LGHNA and CDR2 is YNFKEQ in the germline V gene. The CDR3 is CASSQDPTGTMNTEAFF. DNA for the CDR3: TGTGCCAGCAGCCAAGACCCGACAGGGACCATGAACACTGAAGCTTTCTTT.

The chain employs TRBV10-1 and TRBJ1-5; 8 nucleotides line up with TRBD1. Germline loops: CDR1 WNHNN, CDR2 SYGVQD (reference sequence). V was pared by 6 bases and J by 4 bases, with 5 bases of the junction left unmatched. The length of the CDR3 is 14 residues. DNA for the CDR3: TGCGCCAGCAGATACGACAGGGGTAATCAGCCCCAGCATTTT. Translation: CASRYDRGNQPQHF.

This clone was detected once. The chain links TRBV7-9 to TRBJ1-1; TRBD1 matches at 9 bases. From germline, CDR1 is SEHNR and CDR2 FQNEAQ (reference sequence). The length of the CDR3 is 19 residues. V was clipped by 5 bases and J by 4 bases; unmatched bases: 20. CDR3 sequence reads: CASSIYLLSGGTGFTEAFF. The CDR3 coding sequence is TGTGCCAGCAGCATCTACTTACTCTCAGGCGGGACAGGGTTCACTGAAGCTTTCTTT.

The rearrangement uses TRBV19 and TRBJ2-3, with 8 bases identical to TRBD1. J was trimmed by 7 bases and V by 7 bases; bases with no gene match: 7. Germline values: CDR1 LNHDA, CDR2 SQIVND (reference sequence). The CDR3 is made up of 13 amino acids. The CDR3 DNA sequence: TGTGCCAGTACTACCGACAGGGGACATACGCAGTATTTT. Its translation is CASTTDRGHTQYF.

The chain combines TRBV14 with TRBJ1-3; D is ambiguous. The germline gives CDR1 SGHDN, CDR2 FVKESK. The V end was cut by 0 bases, the J end by 3 bases, with 9 bases between. This CDR3 is built from 15 residues. CDR3: CASSQDLNFGNTIYF. For the CDR3, the DNA is TGTGCCAGCAGCCAAGATCTAAATTTTGGAAACACCATATATTTT.

The chain has TRBV18 and TRBJ1-4; TRBD1 is a possible D gene (6 bases). The CDR3 sequence is 15 residues long. Between the trimmed V and J ends, which lost 2 bases and 5 bases, there was a span of 12 bases. Germline-derived CDR1 and CDR2 are KGHSH and LQKENI. CDR3 region: CASSPRSGENEKLFF. In DNA, the CDR3 is TGTGCCAGCTCACCAAGGTCAGGGGAGAATGAAAAACTGTTTTTT.

The J gene is TRBJ2-5, the V gene TRBV6-5, with a tentative D call TRBD2 (6 bases). The DNA end favors TRBJ2-7, so the J call may be wrong. The V gene's germline CDR1 is MNHEY and CDR2 SVGAGI. This CDR3 has 13 amino acids. This CDR3 reads CASSYRRDYEQYF. CDR3 in DNA: TGTGCCAGCAGTTATCGGCGGGACTACGAGCAGTACTTC.

The table lists this clone with a few counts. The chain employs TRBV6-1 and TRBJ2-3; TRBD1 might be the D (6 bases). Germline V CDR1 and CDR2: MNHNS, SASEGT. This CDR3 is 13 amino acids long. The germline V and J ends were trimmed by 4 bases and 3 bases, with 8 bases remaining between them. CDR3 amino acids: CASSVQGTDTQYF. DNA for the CDR3: TGTGCCAGCAGTGTACAGGGTACAGATACGCAGTATTTT.

V and J are TRBV15 and TRBJ2-7; 8 bases agree with TRBD1. The CDR3 has 16 amino acids. V shed 2 bases, J shed 2 bases, and the junction held 8 bases outside the gene matches. CDR1 and CDR2 from the germline V gene are LNHNV and YYDKDF (reference sequence). CDR3 nucleotides: TGTGCCACCAGCAGAAAGACAGGGGCTTGGCCCTACGAGCAGTACTTC. Its translation is CATSRKTGAWPYEQYF.

V and J are TRBV6-5 and TRBJ2-5, with 11 bases matching TRBD2. The DNA matches TRBJ2-7 better at its end, which makes the J call doubtful. The CDR3 loop spans 14 amino acids. Germline loops: CDR1 MNHEY, CDR2 SVGAGI. CDR3 sequence reads: CASSYVAGGDEQYF. DNA for the CDR3: TGTGCCAGCAGTTATGTAGCGGGAGGGGACGAGCAGTACTTC.

The chain uses TRBV7-9 and TRBJ1-4; D remains unclear. CDR1 and CDR2 (germline): SEHNR, FQNEAQ (reference sequence). V was pared by 1 base and J by 8 bases, with 11 bases between. The CDR3 contains 14 residues. The CDR3 nucleotides are TGTGCCAGCAGCTTAGGATCCAGGAGGGAAAAACTGTTTTTT. The encoded protein is CASSLGSRREKLFF.

This clone was picked up a small number of times. This chain uses TRBV6-5 with TRBJ1-1; 11 bases map to TRBD1. Losses at the gene ends were 5 bases for V and 1 base for J; bases not matched to a gene: 3. This CDR3 region has 15 residues. Germline loops: CDR1 MNHEY, CDR2 SVGAGI. DNA of the CDR3: TGTGCCAGCAGTGCCGGGACAGGGGGGAACACTGAAGCTTTCTTT. As protein: CASSAGTGGNTEAFF.

The genes are TRBV18 and TRBJ2-7; TRBD1 matches 7 bases. V lost 4 bases to trimming and J lost 0 bases; unmatched junction nucleotides: 0. CDR1 KGHSH and CDR2 LQKENI come from the germline V gene. The CDR3 is made up of 13 amino acids. CDR3 sequence (DNA): TGTGCCAGCTCACGGGACAGCTCCTACGAGCAGTACTTC. It is translated as CASSRDSSYEQYF.

The chain employs TRBV14 and TRBJ2-7; TRBD2 matches at 7 bases. V lost 0 bases, J lost 6 bases, and 11 bases stayed unmatched. Germline loops: CDR1 SGHDN, CDR2 FVKESK. The CDR3 extends over 16 amino acids. CDR3 residues: CASSQDQIQRGIEQYF. CDR3 bases: TGTGCCAGCAGCCAAGATCAAATCCAGCGGGGAATCGAGCAGTACTTC.

The chain combines TRBV7-2 with TRBJ1-6, with 8 bases fitting TRBD1. The V gene end was trimmed by 5 bases and the J gene end by 14 bases; junction bases not matched to a gene: 14. The CDR3 is 15 residues long. The germline V gene has CDR1 SGHTA and CDR2 FQGNSA. DNA of the CDR3: TGTGCCAGCAGCGCCGGACAGGGTCGGGGAGAGGCCCTCCACTTT. It yields the protein CASSAGQGRGEALHF.

This clone turned up a few times. The J gene is TRBJ1-4, the V gene TRBV6-1; D might be TRBD1 (5 bases). The germline V gene has CDR1 MNHNS and CDR2 SASEGT. The CDR3 totals 14 residues. V was cut by 7 bases and J by 6 bases, with 15 bases left in between. This CDR3 reads CASKDSGWDEKLFF. Here the CDR3 DNA reads TGTGCCAGCAAAGACAGCGGGTGGGATGAAAAACTGTTTTTT.

The chain links TRBV7-9 to TRBJ2-3; D perhaps matches TRBD1 (5 bases). Germline CDR1 SEHNR, CDR2 FQNEAQ (reference sequence). This CDR3 spans 16 amino acids. Between the trimmed V and J ends, which lost 5 bases and 0 bases, there was a span of 15 bases. CDR3: CASSEQGRSSTDTQYF. The CDR3 DNA is TGTGCCAGCAGCGAGCAGGGAAGATCTAGCACAGATACGCAGTATTTT.

This clone has only a few counts. The chain carries TRBV18 and TRBJ1-1; D is possibly TRBD1 (6 bases). The V gene lost 6 bases and the J gene lost 1 base, with 12 bases spanning the gap. This CDR3 contains 14 residues. Germline V gene data show CDR1 as KGHSH and CDR2 as LQKENI. In nucleotides, the CDR3 is TGTGCCAGCTCCCCCGTACAGGGGAACACTGAAGCTTTCTTT. The encoded protein is CASSPVQGNTEAFF.

The chain joins TRBV18 to TRBJ1-2; D ambiguous. Trimming shortened V by 0 bases and J by 5 bases, and 16 bases separated the two germline ends. The CDR3 length is 16 residues. Germline V gives CDR1 KGHSH, CDR2 LQKENI. CDR3 DNA sequence: TGTGCCAGCTCACCACCCTCCGGGGAGGATAGATATGGCTACACCTTC. The encoded protein is CASSPPSGEDRYGYTF. The variable domain in full, completed from reference TRBV18 and TRBJ1-2, reads NAGVMQNPRHLVRRRGQEARLRCSPMKGHSHVYWYRQLPEEGLKFMVYLQKENIIDESGMPKERFSAEFPKEGPSILRIQQVVRGDSAAYFCASSPPSGEDRYGYTFGSGTRLTVV.

This chain joins TRBV5-1 and TRBJ2-2, with 8 nucleotides matching TRBD1. The CDR3 covers 15 residues. V dropped 0 bases and J dropped 7; count of bases not matched to a gene: 5. Germline-derived CDR1 and CDR2 are SGHRS and YFSETQ. The CDR3: CASSLDRGFGGELFF. The CDR3 DNA is TGCGCCAGCAGCTTGGACAGGGGGTTCGGCGGGGAGCTGTTTTTT.

The V call is TRBV7-8, the J call TRBJ2-2, with D possibly matching TRBD1 (5 bases). This CDR3 spans 16 amino acids. V was cut by 2 bases and J by 1 base, with 11 bases left in between. Germline V gene lookup returns CDR1 SGHVS and CDR2 FQNEAQ. Here the CDR3 DNA reads TGTGCCAGCAGCTTAACGCCAGGGATGAACACCGGGGAGCTGTTTTTT. This gives the protein CASSLTPGMNTGELFF. Based on the CDR3 plus reference TRBV7-8 and TRBJ2-2, the full variable domain is GAGVSQSPRYKVAKRGQDVALRCDPISGHVSLFWYQQALGQGPEFLTYFQNEAQLDKSGLPSDRFFAERPEGSVSTLKIQRTQQEDSAVYLCASSLTPGMNTGELFFGEGSRLTVL.

The rearrangement links TRBV6-1 to TRBJ1-1; 8 positions agree with TRBD1. Trimming removed 2 bases from V and 1 base from J; junction bases left unmatched: 6. Looked up from germline, CDR1 is MNHNS and CDR2 is SASEGT. CDR3 length: 16 residues. The CDR3 sequence is CASSEYPGQGNTEAFF. As DNA, the CDR3 is TGTGCCAGCAGTGAATACCCCGGACAGGGGAACACTGAAGCTTTCTTT.